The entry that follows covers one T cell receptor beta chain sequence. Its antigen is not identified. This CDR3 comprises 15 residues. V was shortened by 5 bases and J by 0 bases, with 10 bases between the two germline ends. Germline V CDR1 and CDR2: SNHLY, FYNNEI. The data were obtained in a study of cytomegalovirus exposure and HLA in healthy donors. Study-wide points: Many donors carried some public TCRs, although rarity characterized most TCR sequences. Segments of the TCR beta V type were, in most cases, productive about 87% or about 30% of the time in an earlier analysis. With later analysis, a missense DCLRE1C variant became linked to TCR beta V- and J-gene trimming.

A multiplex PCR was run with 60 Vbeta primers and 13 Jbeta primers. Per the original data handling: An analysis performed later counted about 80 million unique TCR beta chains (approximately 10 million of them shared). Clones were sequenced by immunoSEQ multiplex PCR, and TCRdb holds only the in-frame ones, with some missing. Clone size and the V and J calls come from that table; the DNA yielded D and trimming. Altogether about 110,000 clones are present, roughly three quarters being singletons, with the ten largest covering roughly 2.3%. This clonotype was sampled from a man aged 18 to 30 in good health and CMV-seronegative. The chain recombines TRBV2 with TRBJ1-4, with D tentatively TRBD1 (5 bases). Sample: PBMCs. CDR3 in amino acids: CASSYRQTTNEKLFF. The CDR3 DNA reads TGTGCCAGCAGTTATAGACAGACAACTAATGAAAAACTGTTTTTT.